This TCR beta chain originates from a study of shared clonotypes between healthy human individuals. Study-level background: The study enrolled two women and a few men aged 18 to 49. Regarding the study as a whole: Few donors restricted represented genetic and exposure-history diversity. Generally, naive subsets came out with larger estimated richness than memory subsets.

V was clipped by 2 bases and J by 5 bases; unmatched bases: 4. The germline V gene encodes CDR1 SGDLS and CDR2 YYNGEE. This CDR3 is built from 14 residues. Points on this clone: Antigen specificity is unknown.

Study processing details: Junction-only sequences without quality scores came from ImmunoSEQ, so filtering differed. Using immunoSEQ multiplex PCR, the repertoire was profiled, and TCRdb retains in-frame clones only, with some absent. V, J and clone size were drawn from that table, and D and trimming were deduced from the DNA. Of some 380,000 clones in the sample, 96% are singletons; the top ten hold more than 0.3%. The chain combines TRBV9 with TRBJ2-1; 7 bases match TRBD2. The receptor was derived from a young man in good health. Sequencing used memory CD8+ T cells sorted from blood. This sample's subset: CD45RO+ cells pooled with CCR7-negative TemRA cells. The CDR3 protein is CASSVSAGHNEQFF. In DNA, the CDR3 is TGTGCCAGCAGCGTTTCAGCGGGACACAATGAGCAGTTCTTC.